This is a list of T cell receptor beta chains from one sample in a study of cytomegalovirus exposure and HLA in healthy donors. The table came from immunoSEQ multiplex PCR; TCRdb's copy has only in-frame clones and leaves some out. The repertoire includes 200,000 to 250,000 clones, more than 60% of them detected once, and approximately 2.6% sits in the top ten. The sample taken for sequencing was PBMCs. The receptor set was obtained from an older woman in good health and CMV-seropositive. Each CDR3 is given with its conserved first and last residue. The order of the fields is clone size, J gene, D gene, V gene, CDR3 DNA, CDR3 protein. A D gene is named only where the DNA matches it firmly. Some rows mark clone size as missing; the rest say once, few, many or name a class of expanded clone.

clone_size: few
j_call: TRBJ1-1
d_call: .
v_call: TRBV4-3
cdr3_nt: TGCGCCAGCAGCCATCGGGGGGTGGGCACTGAAGCTTTCTTT
cdr3_aa: CASSHRGVGTEAFF

clone_size: few
j_call: TRBJ1-1
d_call: .
v_call: TRBV5-1
cdr3_nt: TGCGCCAGTCAAACCGGGACAAATGAAGCTTTCTTT
cdr3_aa: CASQTGTNEAFF

clone_size: .
j_call: TRBJ1-2
d_call: .
v_call: TRBV10-1
cdr3_nt: TGCGCCAGCAGTGGGGACACCGGCTACACCTTC
cdr3_aa: CASSGDTGYTF

clone_size: few
j_call: TRBJ1-2
d_call: TRBD1
v_call: TRBV7-9
cdr3_nt: TGTGCCAGCAGCTTACGGGACAGCGGAACTAACTATGGCTACACCTTC
cdr3_aa: CASSLRDSGTNYGYTF

clone_size: .
j_call: TRBJ1-6
d_call: .
v_call: TRBV30
cdr3_nt: TGTGCTATTCCACCCCTCCACTTT
cdr3_aa: CAIPPLHF

clone_size: .
j_call: TRBJ1-3
d_call: .
v_call: TRBV28
cdr3_nt: TGTGCCAGCAGTCTCCCGGGGGGGAGGTCTGGAAACACCATATATTTT
cdr3_aa: CASSLPGGRSGNTIYF

clone_size: .
j_call: TRBJ1-1
d_call: .
v_call: TRBV18
cdr3_nt: TGTGCCAGCTCACCACCTGGCTTGGAGGGGGCTTTCTTT
cdr3_aa: CASSPPGLEGAFF

clone_size: .
j_call: TRBJ2-1
d_call: TRBD2
v_call: TRBV5-1
cdr3_nt: TGCGCCAGCAGCCCAGCGGGAGGCTCCTACAATGAGCAGTTCTTC
cdr3_aa: CASSPAGGSYNEQFF

clone_size: .
j_call: TRBJ2-1
d_call: .
v_call: TRBV18
cdr3_nt: TGTGCCAGCTCACCTCGCGTTACTACCTACAATGAGCAGTTCTTC
cdr3_aa: CASSPRVTTYNEQFF

clone_size: few
j_call: TRBJ1-2
d_call: .
v_call: TRBV14
cdr3_nt: TGTGCCAGCAGCCAAGAGGGGGACACTGGCTACACCTTC
cdr3_aa: CASSQEGDTGYTF

clone_size: .
j_call: TRBJ1-1
d_call: .
v_call: TRBV28
cdr3_nt: TGTGCCAGCAGTTTGTTCGGTAACACTGAAGCTTTCTTT
cdr3_aa: CASSLFGNTEAFF

clone_size: .
j_call: TRBJ2-1
d_call: TRBD2
v_call: TRBV4-1
cdr3_nt: TGCGCCAGCAGCCTTTCCCTAGCGGAGTACAATGAGCAGTTCTTC
cdr3_aa: CASSLSLAEYNEQFF

clone_size: .
j_call: TRBJ2-5
d_call: .
v_call: TRBV11-1
cdr3_nt: TGTGCCAGCAGCTTGGCGGCAGGGGAAGGTCAAGAGACCCAGTACTTC
cdr3_aa: CASSLAAGEGQETQYF

clone_size: once
j_call: TRBJ2-7
d_call: TRBD2
v_call: TRBV7-2
cdr3_nt: TGTGCCAGCAGCTTAGGCAGCGGGGGGATTGTCTACGAGCAGTACTTC
cdr3_aa: CASSLGSGGIVYEQYF

clone_size: .
j_call: TRBJ1-5
d_call: .
v_call: TRBV27
cdr3_nt: TGTGCCAGCAGACGGGAGGGGGAGTTGCCCCAGCATTTT
cdr3_aa: CASRREGELPQHF

clone_size: .
j_call: TRBJ2-7
d_call: .
v_call: TRBV6-1
cdr3_nt: TGTGCCAGCGGTTTTCGGACAGCAGGATCCTACGAGCAGTACTTC
cdr3_aa: CASGFRTAGSYEQYF

clone_size: .
j_call: TRBJ2-7
d_call: TRBD2
v_call: TRBV4-2
cdr3_nt: TGTGCCAGCAGCCCTGGGGAGGGCTCCTACGAGCAGTACTTC
cdr3_aa: CASSPGEGSYEQYF

clone_size: .
j_call: TRBJ2-4
d_call: TRBD1
v_call: TRBV5-1
cdr3_nt: TGCGCCAGCAGCTCCGGCCGGGGGTCCGGACAGGGGAAGGCTAGTCAGTACTTC
cdr3_aa: CASSSGRGSGQGKASQYF

clone_size: .
j_call: TRBJ2-7
d_call: TRBD1
v_call: TRBV19
cdr3_nt: TGTGCCAGTAGTACGACAGGGGGCGAGGACGAGCAGTACTTC
cdr3_aa: CASSTTGGEDEQYF

clone_size: few
j_call: TRBJ1-1
d_call: TRBD1
v_call: TRBV20-1
cdr3_nt: TGCAGTGCTAGGGACAGGGGGCGGGCTTTCTTT
cdr3_aa: CSARDRGRAFF

clone_size: few
j_call: TRBJ2-1
d_call: TRBD2
v_call: TRBV7-3
cdr3_nt: TGTGCCAGCAGCCGCGCACTAGCGGGGGACGGTGAGCAGTTCTTC
cdr3_aa: CASSRALAGDGEQFF

clone_size: .
j_call: TRBJ2-5
d_call: .
v_call: TRBV28
cdr3_nt: TGTGCCAGCAGCTCAGGGCAGCAAGAGACCCAGTACTTC
cdr3_aa: CASSSGQQETQYF

clone_size: .
j_call: TRBJ1-2
d_call: .
v_call: TRBV6-4
cdr3_nt: TGTGCCAGCAAGGCCGGGGTTGACTATGGCTACACCTTC
cdr3_aa: CASKAGVDYGYTF

clone_size: .
j_call: TRBJ2-1
d_call: .
v_call: TRBV30
cdr3_nt: TGTGCCTGGAGTATCCAATTTACACCTTCCTACAATGAGCAGTTCTTC
cdr3_aa: CAWSIQFTPSYNEQFF

clone_size: .
j_call: TRBJ1-4
d_call: .
v_call: TRBV18
cdr3_nt: TGTGCCAGCTCGCCCCTAGCAACTAATGAAAAACTGTTTTTT
cdr3_aa: CASSPLATNEKLFF

clone_size: .
j_call: TRBJ2-3
d_call: TRBD2
v_call: TRBV29-1
cdr3_nt: TGCAGCGTCCTTGGGACTAGCGGGGGCGGTACAGATACGCAGTATTTT
cdr3_aa: CSVLGTSGGGTDTQYF

clone_size: .
j_call: TRBJ2-7
d_call: .
v_call: TRBV7-6
cdr3_nt: TGTGCCAGCAGCTCGAACAGAAACTCCTACGAGCAGTACTTC
cdr3_aa: CASSSNRNSYEQYF

clone_size: .
j_call: TRBJ2-4
d_call: TRBD2
v_call: TRBV9
cdr3_nt: TGTGCCAGCAGCGTGGGAGCGGGAGTGTTGCAGGGCATTCAGTACTTC
cdr3_aa: CASSVGAGVLQGIQYF

clone_size: .
j_call: TRBJ1-2
d_call: .
v_call: TRBV28
cdr3_nt: TGTGCCAGCAGTCCCGAGAGGACTCGCGGCTACACCTTC
cdr3_aa: CASSPERTRGYTF

clone_size: .
j_call: TRBJ2-1
d_call: .
v_call: TRBV4-3
cdr3_nt: TGCGCCAGCAGCCAATCCCTGTACAATGAGCAGTTCTTC
cdr3_aa: CASSQSLYNEQFF

clone_size: few
j_call: TRBJ1-6
d_call: .
v_call: TRBV6-5
cdr3_nt: TGTGCCAGCAGTTACTCTTTGACAGTCTATAATTCACCCCTCCACTTT
cdr3_aa: CASSYSLTVYNSPLHF

clone_size: .
j_call: TRBJ2-4
d_call: .
v_call: TRBV5-1
cdr3_nt: TGCGCCAGCAGCGGGGACACAGCCAAAAACATTCAGTACTTC
cdr3_aa: CASSGDTAKNIQYF

clone_size: .
j_call: TRBJ1-4
d_call: TRBD1
v_call: TRBV5-6
cdr3_nt: TGTGCCAGCAGCTTCCGGGACAGGCGTGAAAAACTGTTTTTT
cdr3_aa: CASSFRDRREKLFF

clone_size: .
j_call: TRBJ1-1
d_call: TRBD1
v_call: TRBV4-2
cdr3_nt: TGTGCCAGCAGCTATGTACAGGGGGCGGCCATGAACACTGAAGCTTTCTTT
cdr3_aa: CASSYVQGAAMNTEAFF

clone_size: .
j_call: TRBJ2-4
d_call: .
v_call: TRBV5-6
cdr3_nt: TGTGCCAGCAGCGGCGGACAGCCGACAAACATTCAGTACTTC
cdr3_aa: CASSGGQPTNIQYF

clone_size: once
j_call: TRBJ2-7
d_call: .
v_call: TRBV19
cdr3_nt: TGTGCCAGTAGTATAGATTGGCGGAACTACGAGCAGTACTTC
cdr3_aa: CASSIDWRNYEQYF

clone_size: .
j_call: TRBJ1-3
d_call: .
v_call: TRBV4-3
cdr3_nt: TGCGCCAGCAGCCAAGATTGGAGAAGTACTGGAAACACCATATATTTT
cdr3_aa: CASSQDWRSTGNTIYF

clone_size: .
j_call: TRBJ2-7
d_call: .
v_call: TRBV5-1
cdr3_nt: TGCGCCAGCAGCTGGGGTCGGACAAATTTTCTCGAGCAGTACTTC
cdr3_aa: CASSWGRTNFLEQYF

clone_size: few
j_call: TRBJ2-7
d_call: .
v_call: TRBV19
cdr3_nt: TGTGCCAGTAGTATCAACAAGAACTACGAGCAGTACTTC
cdr3_aa: CASSINKNYEQYF

clone_size: .
j_call: TRBJ2-7
d_call: TRBD1
v_call: TRBV5-4
cdr3_nt: TGTGCCAGCAGCTTGGAAGGGGGCAGCTTTAGGGAGCAGTACTTC
cdr3_aa: CASSLEGGSFREQYF

clone_size: .
j_call: TRBJ2-3
d_call: TRBD2
v_call: TRBV6-1
cdr3_nt: TGTGCCAGCAGTACCCGGGAGGGCCCCGATACGCAGTATTTT
cdr3_aa: CASSTREGPDTQYF

clone_size: .
j_call: TRBJ1-6
d_call: .
v_call: TRBV11-2
cdr3_nt: TGTGCCAGCCGCCCCGCGGGGGGCTCCTATAATTCACCCCTCCACTTT
cdr3_aa: CASRPAGGSYNSPLHF

clone_size: .
j_call: TRBJ1-1
d_call: .
v_call: TRBV18
cdr3_nt: TGTGCCAGCTCGGAGTCGGGTTCGGCCGAAGCTTTCTTT
cdr3_aa: CASSESGSAEAFF

clone_size: .
j_call: TRBJ1-2
d_call: TRBD1
v_call: TRBV10-3
cdr3_nt: TGTGCCATAAGGGGGGGACAGGTGGATGGCTACACCTTC
cdr3_aa: CAIRGGQVDGYTF

clone_size: .
j_call: TRBJ2-3
d_call: .
v_call: TRBV18
cdr3_nt: TGTGCCAGCTCCGTTACGGGATTGACAGATACGCAGTATTTT
cdr3_aa: CASSVTGLTDTQYF

clone_size: once
j_call: TRBJ2-1
d_call: TRBD2
v_call: TRBV4-3
cdr3_nt: TGCGCCAGCAGCCCTTCCTGGCCGGCTAGCGGGGATAGTGAGCAGTTCTTC
cdr3_aa: CASSPSWPASGDSEQFF

clone_size: .
j_call: TRBJ2-7
d_call: .
v_call: TRBV7-2
cdr3_nt: TGTGCCAGCAGCTCCGACAGCCCCTACGAGCAGTACTTC
cdr3_aa: CASSSDSPYEQYF

clone_size: .
j_call: TRBJ1-5
d_call: .
v_call: TRBV6-5
cdr3_nt: TGTGCCAGCAGTTACGCGAGGGGCAATCAGCCCCAGCATTTT
cdr3_aa: CASSYARGNQPQHF